These T cell receptor beta chains were read from a single sample in a study of blood T cells in healthy people across ages. One entry per CDR3 protein results from TCRdb running MiXCR on the 5' RACE reads. Here the sample spans fewer than 900,000 distinct CDR3 sequences, about 52% being singletons. The material sequenced was blood. These receptors were taken from a woman in her sixties in good health. The CDR3 runs from the conserved cysteine through the conserved F or W. Each record gives: clone size, V gene, J gene, D gene, CDR3 protein, CDR3 DNA. The D gene is left open where the match is weak. Expanded clones are given a class, and other clones once, few, many or no size at all.

.	TRBV29-1	TRBJ2-7	.	CSVGGRGKSDEQYF	TGCAGCGTTGGTGGCCGGGGTAAAAGTGACGAGCAGTACTTC
.	TRBV11-2	TRBJ1-1	.	CASSEGGSDTEAFF	TGTGCCAGCAGCGAAGGGGGAAGCGACACTGAAGCTTTCTTT
.	TRBV6-5	TRBJ2-1	TRBD2	CASSWDREVRFF	TGTGCCAGCAGCTGGGACCGGGAGGTGAGGTTCTTC
.	TRBV20-1	TRBJ2-3	TRBD2	CSLAGTSGTGAQYF	TGCAGTCTCGCCGGGACTAGCGGGACCGGGGCGCAGTATTTT
once	TRBV7-9	TRBJ2-7	.	CASSSYADFPLTTYEQYF	TGTGCCAGCAGCTCTTACGCGGACTTTCCGTTAACTACCTACGAGCAGTACTTC
.	TRBV24-1	TRBJ2-3	TRBD1	CATSEPGQGTDTQYF	TGTGCCACCAGTGAGCCGGGACAGGGCACAGATACGCAGTATTTT
many	TRBV4-3	TRBJ2-1	TRBD1	CASSQGDRRAFGEQFF	TGCGCCAGCAGCCAAGGGGACAGGAGGGCCTTTGGTGAGCAGTTCTTC
few	TRBV7-9	TRBJ2-3	.	CASSLGGTTKDTQYF	TGTGCCAGCAGCTTAGGAGGGACCACCAAAGATACGCAGTATTTT
.	TRBV6-6	TRBJ2-7	TRBD2	CTSTRGLADEQYF	TGTACCAGCACCAGAGGACTAGCCGACGAGCAGTACTTC
.	TRBV5-1	TRBJ2-3	TRBD2	CASSLLAGASTDTQYF	TGCGCCAGCAGCTTGTTAGCGGGAGCCAGCACAGATACGCAGTATTTT
.	TRBV28	TRBJ1-2	TRBD1	CASYGTGDRNTF	TGTGCCAGTTATGGAACAGGGGACCGAAACACCTTC
.	TRBV9	TRBJ2-1	.	CASSVVDDSYNEQFF	TGTGCCAGCAGCGTAGTAGACGACTCCTACAATGAGCAGTTCTTC
.	TRBV20-1	TRBJ1-1	.	CSATGGGEAFF	TGCAGTGCTACCGGGGGGGGTGAAGCTTTCTTT
.	TRBV20-1	TRBJ2-7	TRBD1	CSATLGTGGQETLYF	TGCAGTGCTACCCTTGGGACAGGGGGCCAGGAGACCCTGTACTTC
many	TRBV20-1	TRBJ1-6	TRBD1	CSASRMGQGNSPLHF	TGCAGTGCTAGTAGAATGGGACAGGGAAATTCACCCCTCCACTTT